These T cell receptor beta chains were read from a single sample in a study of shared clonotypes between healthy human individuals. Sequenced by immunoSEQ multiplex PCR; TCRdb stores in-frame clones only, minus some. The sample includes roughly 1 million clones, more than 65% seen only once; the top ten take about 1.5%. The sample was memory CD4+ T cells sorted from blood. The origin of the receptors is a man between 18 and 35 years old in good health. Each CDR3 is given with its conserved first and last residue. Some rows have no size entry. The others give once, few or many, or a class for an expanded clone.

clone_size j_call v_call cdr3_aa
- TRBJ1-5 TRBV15 CATSASDFYSNQPQHF
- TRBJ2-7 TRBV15 CATSSFPGSFQYF
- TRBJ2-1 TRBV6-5 CASRSGQTGNEQFF
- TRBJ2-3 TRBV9 CASSPSGMGTDTQYF
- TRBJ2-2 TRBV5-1 CASSFPIGELFF
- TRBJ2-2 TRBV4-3 CASSLGPPGMGNTGELFF
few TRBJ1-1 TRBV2 CASSLATEAFF
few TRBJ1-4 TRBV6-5 CASSYSGQGVQKLFF
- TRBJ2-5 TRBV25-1 CASQSKVGGGKQETQYF
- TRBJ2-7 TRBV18 CASSPRGSGYEQYF
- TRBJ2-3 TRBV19 CASSIGTSGGGDTQYF
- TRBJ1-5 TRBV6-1 CASSAGVNQPQHF
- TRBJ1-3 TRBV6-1 CAIRQGNAGNTIYF
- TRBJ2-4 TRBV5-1 CASSPGPGVDIQYF
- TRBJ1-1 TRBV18 CASSFRESTEAFF
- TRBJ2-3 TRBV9 CASSVGGGRSTDTQYF
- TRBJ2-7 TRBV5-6 CASSPGTGNWEQYF
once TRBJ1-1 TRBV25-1 CASRRTALNTEAFF
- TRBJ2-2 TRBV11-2 CASSLPGRTSAGELFF
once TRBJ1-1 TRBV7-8 CASSPPRGTGNTEAFF
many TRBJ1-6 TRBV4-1 CASSHGGNSPLHF
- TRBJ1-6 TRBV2 CASTGQAGSSPLHF
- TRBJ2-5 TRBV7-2 CASSSLAGISYF